The clone carrying this T cell receptor (beta chain) was observed at least ten times. This record belongs to a study of CD8 T cells in ankylosing spondylitis. TCRdb used MiXCR to reprocess the 5' RACE reads, holding one entry per CDR3 protein. The repertoire holds about 230,000 distinct CDR3 sequences, with over 7% as singletons. Sequenced: blood, either unsorted or a sorted T cell fraction (not recorded which). The sequence derives from a female donor with ankylosing spondylitis or in good health (not recorded which).

The CDR3 sequence is CASRGAYANTGELFF. The CDR3 DNA is TGTGCCAGCAGGGGGGCATACGCGAACACCGGGGAGCTGTTTTTT. The V and J genes are TRBV6-2 or TRBV6-3 and TRBJ2-2, with D maybe TRBD1 (6 bases). The germline gives CDR1 MNHEY, CDR2 SVGEGT. Trimming took 6 bases from V and 0 from J, leaving 11 bases between them. This CDR3 spans 15 amino acids.